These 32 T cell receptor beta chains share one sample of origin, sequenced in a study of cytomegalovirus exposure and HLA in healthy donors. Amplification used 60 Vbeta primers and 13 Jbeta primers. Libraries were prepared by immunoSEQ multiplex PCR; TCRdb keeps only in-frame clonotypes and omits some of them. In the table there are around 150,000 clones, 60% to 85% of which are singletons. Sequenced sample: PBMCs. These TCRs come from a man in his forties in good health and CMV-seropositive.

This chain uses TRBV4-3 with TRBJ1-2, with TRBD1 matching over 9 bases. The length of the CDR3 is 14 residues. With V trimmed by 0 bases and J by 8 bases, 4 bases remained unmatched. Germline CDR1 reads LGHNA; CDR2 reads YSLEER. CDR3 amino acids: CASSQDGQGRGYTF. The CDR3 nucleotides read TGCGCCAGCAGCCAAGACGGACAGGGGCGAGGCTACACCTTC.

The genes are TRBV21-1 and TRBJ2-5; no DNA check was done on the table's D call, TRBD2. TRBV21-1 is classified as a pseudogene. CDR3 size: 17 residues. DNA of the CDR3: TGTGCCAGCAGCAAACCCTATAGGAGGGAGCCACAAGAGACCCAGTACTTC. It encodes CASSKPYRREPQETQYF.

Written as DNA, the CDR3 is TGCGCCAGCAGCCCCAATCAGGATGGCTACACCTTC. Encoded protein: CASSPNQDGYTF. The rearrangement uses TRBV5-1 and TRBJ1-2; D not resolved. The V and J ends lost 4 bases and 6 bases respectively, with 10 bases between them. CDR1 and CDR2 (germline): SGHRS, YFSETQ. This CDR3 contains 12 residues.

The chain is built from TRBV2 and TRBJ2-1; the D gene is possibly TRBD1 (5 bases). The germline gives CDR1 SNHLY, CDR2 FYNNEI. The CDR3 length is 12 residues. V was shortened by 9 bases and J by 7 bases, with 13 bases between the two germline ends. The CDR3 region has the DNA TGTGCCAGACGGACATTGGGGAATGAGCAGTTCTTC. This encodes CARRTLGNEQFF.

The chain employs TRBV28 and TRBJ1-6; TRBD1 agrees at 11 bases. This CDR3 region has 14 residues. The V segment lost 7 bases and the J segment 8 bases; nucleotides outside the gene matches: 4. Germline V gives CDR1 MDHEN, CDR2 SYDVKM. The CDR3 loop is CASTTGQGDSPLHF. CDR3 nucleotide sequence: TGTGCCAGCACCACGGGACAGGGGGATTCACCCCTCCACTTT.

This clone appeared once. This CDR3 reads CASSPPRGGASYEQYF. The CDR3 DNA reads as TGTGCCAGCAGCCCTCCCCGGGGGGGGGCATCCTACGAGCAGTACTTC. The chain joins TRBV7-9 to TRBJ2-7, with 8 bases fitting TRBD2. V trimming: 5 bases; J trimming: 1 base; junction bases outside the gene matches: 10. The CDR3 spans 16 residues. CDR1 is SEHNR, CDR2 FQNEAQ, per germline (reference sequence).

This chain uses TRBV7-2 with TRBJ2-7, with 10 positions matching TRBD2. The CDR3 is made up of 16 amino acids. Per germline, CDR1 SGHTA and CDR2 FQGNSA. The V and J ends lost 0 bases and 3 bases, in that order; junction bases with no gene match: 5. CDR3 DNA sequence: TGTGCCAGCAGCTTAGCGTTAGCGGGAGGAATCTACGAGCAGTACTTC. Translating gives CASSLALAGGIYEQYF.

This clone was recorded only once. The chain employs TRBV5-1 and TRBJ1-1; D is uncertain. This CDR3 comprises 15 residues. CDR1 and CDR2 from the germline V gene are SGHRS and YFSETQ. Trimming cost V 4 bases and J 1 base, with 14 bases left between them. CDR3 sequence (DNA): TGCGCCAGCAGCAGGACTGTCTTTGGGAACACTGAAGCTTTCTTT. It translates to CASSRTVFGNTEAFF. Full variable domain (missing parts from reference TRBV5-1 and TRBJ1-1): KAGVTQTPRYLIKTRGQQVTLSCSPISGHRSVSWYQQTPGQGLQFLFEYFSETQRNKGNFPGRFSGRQFSNSRSEMNVSTLELGDSALYLCASSRTVFGNTEAFFGQGTRLTVV.

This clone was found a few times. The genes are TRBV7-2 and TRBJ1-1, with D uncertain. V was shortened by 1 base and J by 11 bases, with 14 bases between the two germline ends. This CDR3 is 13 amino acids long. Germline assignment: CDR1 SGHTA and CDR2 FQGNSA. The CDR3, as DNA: TGTGCCAGCAGCTTAGAGTCGGAGTTGTCGGCTTTCTTT. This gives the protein CASSLESELSAFF.

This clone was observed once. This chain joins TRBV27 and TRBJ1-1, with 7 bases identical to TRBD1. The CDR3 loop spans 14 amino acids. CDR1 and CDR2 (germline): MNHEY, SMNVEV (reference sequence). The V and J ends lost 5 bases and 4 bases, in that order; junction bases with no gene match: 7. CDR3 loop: CASSVEGAFTEAFF. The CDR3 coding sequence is TGTGCCAGCAGTGTAGAGGGGGCGTTCACTGAAGCTTTCTTT.

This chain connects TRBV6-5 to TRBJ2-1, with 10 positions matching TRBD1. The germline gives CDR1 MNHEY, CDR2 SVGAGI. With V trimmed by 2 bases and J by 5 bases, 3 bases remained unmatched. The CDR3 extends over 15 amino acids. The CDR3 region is CASSYRDRGNNEQFF. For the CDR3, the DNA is TGTGCCAGCAGTTACCGGGACAGGGGTAACAATGAGCAGTTCTTC.

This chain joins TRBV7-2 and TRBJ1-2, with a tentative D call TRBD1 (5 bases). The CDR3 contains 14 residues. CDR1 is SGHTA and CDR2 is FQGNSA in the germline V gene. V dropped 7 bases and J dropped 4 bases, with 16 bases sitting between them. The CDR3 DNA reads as TGTGCCAGCACCCTGGACACAAAAGCCTATGGCTACACCTTC. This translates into CASTLDTKAYGYTF.

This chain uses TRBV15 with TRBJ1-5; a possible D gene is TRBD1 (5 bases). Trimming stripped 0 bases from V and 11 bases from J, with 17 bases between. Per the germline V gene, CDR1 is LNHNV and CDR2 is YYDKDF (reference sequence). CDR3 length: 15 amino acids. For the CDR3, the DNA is TGTGCCACCAGCAGAGATAGAAGGGGCCAAGGAGCCCAGCATTTT. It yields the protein CATSRDRRGQGAQHF.

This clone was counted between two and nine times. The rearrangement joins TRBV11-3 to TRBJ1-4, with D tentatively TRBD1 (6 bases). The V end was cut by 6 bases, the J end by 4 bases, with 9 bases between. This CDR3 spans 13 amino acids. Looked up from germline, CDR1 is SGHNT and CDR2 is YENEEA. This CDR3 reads CASRRGGNEKLFF. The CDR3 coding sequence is TGTGCCAGCAGGCGAGGGGGTAATGAAAAACTGTTTTTT.

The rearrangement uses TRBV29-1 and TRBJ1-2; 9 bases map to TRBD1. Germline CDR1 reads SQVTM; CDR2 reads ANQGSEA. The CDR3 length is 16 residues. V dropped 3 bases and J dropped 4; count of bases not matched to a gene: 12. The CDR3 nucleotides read TGCAGCGTTGATTCAACAACAGGGGGCCATGGCTATGGCTACACCTTC. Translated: CSVDSTTGGHGYGYTF. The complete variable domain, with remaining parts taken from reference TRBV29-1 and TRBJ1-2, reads SAVISQKPSRDICQRGTSLTIQCQVDSQVTMMFWYRQQPGQSLTLIATANQGSEATYESGFVIDKFPISRPNLTFSTLTVSNMSPEDSSIYLCSVDSTTGGHGYGYTFGSGTRLTVV.

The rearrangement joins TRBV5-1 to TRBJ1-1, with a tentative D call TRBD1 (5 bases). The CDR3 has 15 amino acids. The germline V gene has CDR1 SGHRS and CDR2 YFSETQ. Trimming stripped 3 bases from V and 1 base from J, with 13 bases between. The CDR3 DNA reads TGCGCCAGCAGCTCCTCCGGGACTGAGAACACTGAAGCTTTCTTT. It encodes CASSSSGTENTEAFF.

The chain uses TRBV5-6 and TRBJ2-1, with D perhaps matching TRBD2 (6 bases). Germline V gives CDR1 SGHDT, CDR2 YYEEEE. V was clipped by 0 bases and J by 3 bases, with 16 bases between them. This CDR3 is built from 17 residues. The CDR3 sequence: CASSLAVAALLYNEQFF. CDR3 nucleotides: TGTGCCAGCAGCTTGGCGGTAGCGGCCCTTCTCTACAATGAGCAGTTCTTC.

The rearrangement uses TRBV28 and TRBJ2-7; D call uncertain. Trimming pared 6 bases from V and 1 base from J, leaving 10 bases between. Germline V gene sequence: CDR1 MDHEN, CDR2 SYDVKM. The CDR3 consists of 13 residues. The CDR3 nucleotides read TGTGCCAGCAGGGAGACCCCATCCTACGAGCAGTACTTC. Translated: CASRETPSYEQYF.

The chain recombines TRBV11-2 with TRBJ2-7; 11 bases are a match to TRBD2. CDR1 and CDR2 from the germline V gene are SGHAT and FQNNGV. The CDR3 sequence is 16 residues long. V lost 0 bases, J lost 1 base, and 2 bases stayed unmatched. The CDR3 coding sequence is TGTGCCAGCAGCTTAGAGCTAGCGGGAGGTTCCTACGAGCAGTACTTC. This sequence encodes CASSLELAGGSYEQYF.

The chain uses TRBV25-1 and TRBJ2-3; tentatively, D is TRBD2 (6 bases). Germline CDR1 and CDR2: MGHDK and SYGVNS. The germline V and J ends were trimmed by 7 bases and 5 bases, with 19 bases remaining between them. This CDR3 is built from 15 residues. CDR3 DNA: TGTGCCAGCACCAAGGCGGGATCACTTGGAGATACGCAGTATTTT. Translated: CASTKAGSLGDTQYF.

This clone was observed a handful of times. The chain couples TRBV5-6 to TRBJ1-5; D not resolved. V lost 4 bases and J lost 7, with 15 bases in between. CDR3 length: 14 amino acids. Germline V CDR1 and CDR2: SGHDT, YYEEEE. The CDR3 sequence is CASSTWTPGQPQHF. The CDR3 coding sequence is TGTGCCAGCAGCACCTGGACGCCGGGGCAGCCCCAGCATTTT.

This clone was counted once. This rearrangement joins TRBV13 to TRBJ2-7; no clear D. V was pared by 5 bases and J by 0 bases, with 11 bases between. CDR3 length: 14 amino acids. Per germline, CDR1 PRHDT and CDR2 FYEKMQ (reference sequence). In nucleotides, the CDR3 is TGTGCCAGCAGCCCCCCCCTTTCCTCCTACGAGCAGTACTTC. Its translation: CASSPPLSSYEQYF.

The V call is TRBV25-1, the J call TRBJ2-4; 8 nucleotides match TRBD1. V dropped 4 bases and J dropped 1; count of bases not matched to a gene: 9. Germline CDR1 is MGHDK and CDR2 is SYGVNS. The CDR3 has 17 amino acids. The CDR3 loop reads CASSARGQGRAKNIQYF. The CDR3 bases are TGTGCCAGCAGTGCCCGCGGACAGGGTAGGGCCAAAAACATTCAGTACTTC.

CDR3 region: CSVLIGTIGNTIYF. The CDR3 DNA reads as TGCAGCGTATTAATAGGGACAATCGGAAACACCATATATTTT. V usage is TRBV29-1 and J usage is TRBJ1-3, with D possibly matching TRBD1 (6 bases). The CDR3 consists of 14 residues. Germline CDR1 SQVTM, CDR2 ANQGSEA. The ends were cut back, 6 bases at V and 4 bases at J, with 16 bases in the middle.

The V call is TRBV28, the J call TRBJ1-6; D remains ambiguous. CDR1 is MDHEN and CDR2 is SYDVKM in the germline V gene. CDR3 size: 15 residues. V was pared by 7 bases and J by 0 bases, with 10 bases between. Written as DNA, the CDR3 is TGTGCCAGCACGGCGGATACCTCCTATAATTCACCCCTCCACTTT. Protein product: CASTADTSYNSPLHF.

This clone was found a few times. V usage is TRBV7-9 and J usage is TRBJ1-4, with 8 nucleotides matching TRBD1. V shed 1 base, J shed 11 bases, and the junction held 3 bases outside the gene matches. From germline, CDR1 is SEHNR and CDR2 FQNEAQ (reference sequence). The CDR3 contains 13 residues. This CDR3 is CASSLEGTGKLFF. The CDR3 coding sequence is TGTGCCAGCAGCTTAGAAGGGACAGGCAAACTGTTTTTT.

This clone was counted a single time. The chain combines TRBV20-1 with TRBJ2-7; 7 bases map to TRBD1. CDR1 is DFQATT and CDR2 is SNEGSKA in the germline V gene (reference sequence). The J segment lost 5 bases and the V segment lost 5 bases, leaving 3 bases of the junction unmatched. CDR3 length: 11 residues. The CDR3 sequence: CSAPDRNEQYF. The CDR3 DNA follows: TGCAGTGCTCCGGACAGGAACGAGCAGTACTTC.

CDR3 residues: CASSLEQGNTIYF. The CDR3 DNA reads TGCGCCAGCAGCTTGGAACAAGGAAACACCATATATTTT. V usage is TRBV5-1 and J usage is TRBJ1-3; D unresolved. The germline V and J ends were trimmed by 0 bases and 4 bases, with 5 bases remaining between them. Per germline, CDR1 SGHRS and CDR2 YFSETQ. The CDR3 has 13 residues. Full variable domain (remainder filled in from reference TRBV5-1 and TRBJ1-3): KAGVTQTPRYLIKTRGQQVTLSCSPISGHRSVSWYQQTPGQGLQFLFEYFSETQRNKGNFPGRFSGRQFSNSRSEMNVSTLELGDSALYLCASSLEQGNTIYFGEGSWLTVV.

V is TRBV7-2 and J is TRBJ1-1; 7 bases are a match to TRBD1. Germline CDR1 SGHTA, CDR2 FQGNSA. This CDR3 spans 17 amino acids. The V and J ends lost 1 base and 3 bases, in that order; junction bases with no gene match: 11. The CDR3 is CASSLVAHRGQDTEAFF. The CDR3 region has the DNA TGTGCCAGCAGCTTAGTAGCGCATAGGGGGCAGGACACTGAAGCTTTCTTT.

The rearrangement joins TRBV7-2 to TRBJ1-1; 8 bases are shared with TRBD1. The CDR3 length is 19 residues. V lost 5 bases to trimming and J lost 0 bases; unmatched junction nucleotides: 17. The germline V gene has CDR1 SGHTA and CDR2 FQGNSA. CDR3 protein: CASSLDGVRNRGMNTEAFF. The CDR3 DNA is TGTGCCAGCAGCCTAGATGGGGTTAGAAACAGGGGGATGAACACTGAAGCTTTCTTT.

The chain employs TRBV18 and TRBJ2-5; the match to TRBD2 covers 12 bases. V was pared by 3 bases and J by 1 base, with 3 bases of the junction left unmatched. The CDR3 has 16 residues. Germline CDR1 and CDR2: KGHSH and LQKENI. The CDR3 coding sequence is TGTGCCAGCTCACCGCCGGGACTAGCGGGCCAAGAGACCCAGTACTTC. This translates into CASSPPGLAGQETQYF.

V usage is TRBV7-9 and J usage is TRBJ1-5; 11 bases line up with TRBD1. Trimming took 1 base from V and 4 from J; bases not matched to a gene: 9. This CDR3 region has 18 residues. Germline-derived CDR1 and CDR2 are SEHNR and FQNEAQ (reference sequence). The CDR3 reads CASSLGKPGQGANQPQHF. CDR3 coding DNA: TGTGCCAGCAGCTTAGGGAAGCCAGGACAGGGGGCTAATCAGCCCCAGCATTTT.